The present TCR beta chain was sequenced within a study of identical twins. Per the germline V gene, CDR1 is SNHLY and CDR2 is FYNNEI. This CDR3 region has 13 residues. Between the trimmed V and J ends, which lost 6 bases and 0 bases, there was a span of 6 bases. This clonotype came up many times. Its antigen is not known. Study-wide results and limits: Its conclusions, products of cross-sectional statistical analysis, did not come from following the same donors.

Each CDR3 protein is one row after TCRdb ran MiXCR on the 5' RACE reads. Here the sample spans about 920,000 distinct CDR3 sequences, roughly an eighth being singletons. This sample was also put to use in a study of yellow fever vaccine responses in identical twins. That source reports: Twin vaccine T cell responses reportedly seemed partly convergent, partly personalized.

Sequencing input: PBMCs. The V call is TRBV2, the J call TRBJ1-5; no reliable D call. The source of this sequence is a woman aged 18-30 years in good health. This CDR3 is CASRINSNQPQHF. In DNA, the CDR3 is TGTGCCAGCAGAATTAATAGCAATCAGCCCCAGCATTTT.